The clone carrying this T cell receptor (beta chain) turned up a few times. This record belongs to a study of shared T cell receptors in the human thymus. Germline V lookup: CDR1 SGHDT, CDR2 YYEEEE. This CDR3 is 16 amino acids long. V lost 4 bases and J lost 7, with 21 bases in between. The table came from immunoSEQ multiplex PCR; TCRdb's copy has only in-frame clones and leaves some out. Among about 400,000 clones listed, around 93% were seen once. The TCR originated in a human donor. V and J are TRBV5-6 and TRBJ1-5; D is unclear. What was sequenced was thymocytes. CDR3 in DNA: TGTGCCAGCAGCGTCGGCCCCCAAGACCCCGACCAGCCCCAGCATTTT. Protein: CASSVGPQDPDQPQHF.